The T cell receptor (beta chain) under discussion was sequenced for a study of Graves' ophthalmopathy and Graves' hyperthyroidism listed by TCRdb under 2018. Looking at the study overall: Peripheral blood was collected at initial diagnosis, before any treatment. In total, 135 blood samples were TCR-sequenced: roughly 45 ophthalmopathy, some 75 hyperthyroidism and roughly 17 hyperthyroidism-to-ophthalmopathy patients. The 100 discovery patients were divided at random into training and test sets in a 7:3 ratio. The independent validation cohort included about 20 hyperthyroidism patients plus 17 patients who later progressed from hyperthyroidism to ophthalmopathy. T-cell repertoires of thyroid tissue and blood were compared in several hyperthyroidism patients. The study used signatures of the TCR beta repertoire to tell Graves' ophthalmopathy apart from Graves' hyperthyroidism and to predict which patients would progress to ophthalmopathy. Following sample collection, hyperthyroidism patients were given methimazole at a starting dose of 30 mg daily, and ophthalmopathy patients were given high-dose intravenous methylprednisolone. A discovery set of about a hundred patients (43 ophthalmopathy, 55 to 65 stable hyperthyroidism) was enrolled to explore V-J signatures distinguishing ophthalmopathy from hyperthyroidism. The study at large found these results: In validation, the model predicted ophthalmopathy progression with about 71% sensitivity and around 72% specificity; fewer than 15 predicted patients were CT-confirmed with GO in a median of around 6 months. No statistical method was used to predetermine the sample size, and group allocation was not hidden from the investigators. The 13-signature model separated ophthalmopathy from stable hyperthyroidism with 87.88% sensitivity and 81.08% specificity in cross-validation, and 80%/75% in the test set. Most expanded thyroid clonotypes with frequency above 0.001 were also detected in blood, suggesting blood repertoires may reflect the thyroid immune response.

Reading from cysteine to phenylalanine, the CDR3 counts 15 amino acids. The kept DNA is CDR3 alone, 45 bases in frame from the first base. Here V drops 2 bases and J drops 4 bases, and the junction holds 5 bases not matched to any gene. Via the germline V gene, CDR1 is MDHEN and CDR2 SYDVKM. In its sample, this clonotype was seen many times. Its antigen remains unidentified. No quality values exist for individual bases; no much larger clone is one base distant. TCR beta CDR3 regions were amplified from RNA transcripts for repertoire sequencing. The first round was an RT-PCR using HTBI primers with the Qiagen OneStep RT-PCR kit, and this first round was followed by a second-round multiplex PCR, then size selection and purification. Libraries were sequenced on an Illumina HiSeq2000 using paired-end 100 bp reads. On the study's bioinformatics: SOAPnuke was used for read processing, and reads with adapters, uncalled bases, a mean Phred below 15, or no exact constant-primer or identifier match were discarded. High-quality paired reads were merged with COPE v1.2.5. Clonotypes were defined as unique nucleotide sequences and were aligned to IMGT TRB V, D and J references using MiTCR v1.1. Only V-J combinations with frequency above 0.0001 were analysed, covering 99% to 99.2% of repertoires. A TCR clonal expansion and chaos score per V-J combination was defined as the ratio of F50 clonal expansion to chaos observed in the TCRdist matrix. Welch's t-statistics and random forest were used to narrow the features down to about a dozen V-J combinations, which were then fed into a naive Bayes classifier. Thyroid-blood repertoire similarity was quantified with the Morisita-Horn index. TCRdb redid the processing of the public reads, applying fastp at Q25 and MiXCR, and retained in-frame beta chains. Duplicate CDR3 protein sequences are folded into a single record with the most common DNA and genes. TCRdb assigned the V and J calls; the authors' analysis was not used. Across this sample there are 210,000 or so distinct CDR3 sequences, with 25% to 35% seen only once. The ten largest make up around 10% of the sample.

Patients with ophthalmopathy had moderately to severely active disease, with a Clinical Activity Score of 3 or more, a NOSPECS grade of 4 or more, and a disease duration of less than 3 months. Patients were excluded if they had other autoimmune diseases, uncontrolled infections, pregnancy or lactation. Diagnosis relied on clinical symptoms, serum thyroxine, TRAb, thyroid ultrasound and orbital computed tomography. Ficoll-Paque density gradient centrifugation was used to isolate PBMCs from around 10 ml of fresh peripheral blood. Total RNA was extracted using Trizol reagent, and RNA quality was checked on an Agilent 2100 Bioanalyzer.

The sequenced sample was peripheral blood. The sequence came from a man between 50 and 59 years old with Graves' ophthalmopathy. Donor details come from another sample of the same person, matched by shared clones. Recombination linked TRBV28 to TRBJ2-5, and 9 bases in between align with TRBD1. The bases are TGTGCCAGCAGTTTAAGACAGGGGGGGAGAGAGACCCAGTACTTC. It translates to CASSLRQGGRETQYF.